The 27 T cell receptor beta chains below all came from one sample that was sequenced in a study of control samples from healthy donors and cancer patients. Assay used: immunoSEQ multiplex PCR; TCRdb lists only in-frame clones, some missing. Seen here are fewer than 100,000 clones, approximately 90% observed once, and the top ten hold approximately 5.1%. The sequenced sample consisted of blood. The receptors originated from a woman between 45 and 60 years old in good health.

J is TRBJ1-2 and V is TRBV19; TRBD1 matches at 8 bases. Germline CDR1 and CDR2: LNHDA and SQIVND (reference sequence). This CDR3 region has 15 residues. J lost 4 bases, V lost 6 bases, and 10 bases had no gene match. The CDR3 protein is CASSTTQGGGYGYTF. CDR3 DNA sequence: TGTGCCAGTAGCACTACACAGGGGGGAGGCTATGGCTACACCTTC.

The rearrangement links TRBV3-1 (or the pseudogene TRBV3-2) to TRBJ1-3; D uncertain. This CDR3 contains 13 residues. Germline CDR1 is LGHDT and CDR2 is YNNKEL (reference sequence). The ends were cut back, 5 bases at V and 8 bases at J, with 13 bases in the middle. The CDR3 coding sequence is TGTGCCAGCAGCAGGTCCTCTAGAGACACCATATATTTT. Translating it yields CASSRSSRDTIYF.

The gene calls are TRBV6-5 and TRBJ1-2; tentatively, D is TRBD1 (5 bases). Trimming cost V 6 bases and J 8 bases, with 22 bases left between them. Germline assignment: CDR1 MNHEY and CDR2 SVGAGI. This CDR3 is built from 15 residues. CDR3 loop: CASSSTLPKQDGYTF. CDR3 in DNA: TGTGCCAGCAGCTCCACCCTTCCTAAACAGGACGGCTACACCTTC.

The J gene is TRBJ1-6, the V gene TRBV18, with D unclear. CDR3 length: 14 amino acids. Germline V gene lookup returns CDR1 KGHSH and CDR2 LQKENI. V gave up 4 bases and J gave up 0 bases, with 4 bases separating them. Written as DNA, the CDR3 is TGTGCCAGCTCACGGGACTCCTATAATTCACCCCTCCACTTT. This translates into CASSRDSYNSPLHF. Full variable domain (remainder filled in from reference TRBV18 and TRBJ1-6): NAGVMQNPRHLVRRRGQEARLRCSPMKGHSHVYWYRQLPEEGLKFMVYLQKENIIDESGMPKERFSAEFPKEGPSILRIQQVVRGDSAAYFCASSRDSYNSPLHFGNGTRLTVT.

This clone was seen a few times. CDR3 in DNA: TGTGCCAGCCAAACGGGGGGACAGCGAGGTGAAAAACTGTTTTTT. Amino acid sequence: CASQTGGQRGEKLFF. This chain links TRBV18 with TRBJ1-4; 7 bases fit TRBD1. CDR1 KGHSH and CDR2 LQKENI come from the germline V gene. Unmatched junction bases numbered 13, after V lost 8 bases and J lost 7 bases. CDR3 length equals 15 residues.

This rearrangement joins TRBV12-3 or TRBV12-4 to TRBJ2-1; TRBD1 matches at 10 bases. After removal of 5 bases from V and 7 bases from J, the junction contained 2 bases not matched to a gene. The CDR3 is 13 residues long. The CDR3 nucleotides are TGTGCCAGCAGTGTGGGACAGGGGAATGAGCAGTTCTTC. Its protein is CASSVGQGNEQFF.

The V gene is TRBV11-2, the J gene TRBJ2-3; possible D gene TRBD2, 7 bases. Between the trimmed V and J ends, which lost 8 bases and 4 bases, there was a span of 19 bases. This CDR3 region has 15 residues. CDR1 and CDR2 (germline): SGHAT, FQNNGV. CDR3 DNA: TGTGCCAGCTCTCAGAATGCGGGGGCGGCAGATACGCAGTATTTT. Translated, it gives CASSQNAGAADTQYF.

The gene calls are TRBV15 and TRBJ2-5, with D perhaps matching TRBD2 (6 bases). CDR1 is LNHNV and CDR2 is YYDKDF in the germline V gene (reference sequence). The CDR3 runs to 13 residues. V was cut by 1 base and J by 5 bases, with 8 bases left in between. DNA of the CDR3: TGTGCCACCAGCAGAGGACGGGGGGAGACCCAGTACTTC. As protein: CATSRGRGETQYF.

This sequence joins TRBV27 and TRBJ2-3; D call uncertain. Germline V gene lookup returns CDR1 MNHEY and CDR2 SMNVEV (reference sequence). CDR3 length: 13 amino acids. The germline V and J ends were trimmed by 7 bases and 0 bases, with 8 bases remaining between them. The DNA for the CDR3 is TGTGCCAGCAAGCAATTTAGCACAGATACGCAGTATTTT. Its translation: CASKQFSTDTQYF.

The CDR3 DNA reads as TGTGCCAGCAGCTTAACCAACACCGGGGAGCTGTTTTTT. Protein product: CASSLTNTGELFF. The gene calls are TRBV11-3 and TRBJ2-2, with D unresolved. The CDR3 covers 13 residues. Per germline, CDR1 SGHNT and CDR2 YENEEA. Trimming shortened V by 2 bases and J by 2 bases, and 3 bases separated the two germline ends.

The chain recombines TRBV6-5 with TRBJ2-3, with D tentatively TRBD1 (6 bases). V was trimmed by 7 bases and J by 4 bases, leaving 12 bases between them. The CDR3 has 13 amino acids. Germline CDR1 reads MNHEY; CDR2 reads SVGAGI. DNA of the CDR3: TGTGCCAGCAAGCCAGGGGTTTCAGATACGCAGTATTTT. It specifies CASKPGVSDTQYF.

J is TRBJ1-1 and V is TRBV3-1 (or the pseudogene TRBV3-2); the D gene is possibly TRBD1 (6 bases). Trimming took 6 bases from V and 7 from J, leaving 9 bases between them. The CDR3 consists of 11 residues. CDR1 LGHDT and CDR2 YNNKEL come from the germline V gene (reference sequence). The CDR3 nucleotides are TGTGCCAGCAGTCAGGACAGTGAAGCTTTCTTT. Protein product: CASSQDSEAFF.

The V gene is TRBV7-2, the J gene TRBJ1-6; no definite D call. V dropped 4 bases and J dropped 11 bases, with 12 bases sitting between them. CDR1 SGHTA and CDR2 FQGNSA come from the germline V gene. The CDR3 length is 13 residues. The CDR3 bases are TGTGCCAGCAGCTCGACGATTCCCGCACCCCTCCACTTT. It encodes CASSSTIPAPLHF.

This clone appeared a single time. This chain connects TRBV2 to TRBJ2-1; D not resolved. CDR1 and CDR2 from the germline V gene are SNHLY and FYNNEI. This CDR3 is 13 amino acids long. V lost 5 bases and J 4 bases, leaving 9 bases between the germline ends. The CDR3 protein is CASSTGGYNEQFF. The CDR3 DNA sequence: TGTGCCAGCAGTACTGGCGGATACAATGAGCAGTTCTTC.

The V call is TRBV9, the J call TRBJ2-2, with D hard to call. Per germline, CDR1 SGDLS and CDR2 YYNGEE. The CDR3 sequence is 11 residues long. Trimming shortened V by 4 bases and J by 8 bases, and 6 bases separated the two germline ends. The CDR3, as DNA: TGTGCCAGCAGCTCCCGGGGGGAGCTGTTTTTT. Translating gives CASSSRGELFF.

This clone showed up just a few times. The V gene is TRBV6-5, the J gene TRBJ1-2; 8 nucleotides align to TRBD1. The V segment lost 6 bases and the J segment 3 bases; nucleotides outside the gene matches: 6. CDR1 MNHEY and CDR2 SVGAGI come from the germline V gene. This CDR3 spans 14 amino acids. The DNA of the CDR3 is TGTGCCAGCAGGGGACAGGTCTACGACTATGGCTACACCTTC. Its translation is CASRGQVYDYGYTF.

This clone was detected only a few times. J is TRBJ1-1 and V is TRBV6-6; 7 bases match TRBD1. Germline V gives CDR1 MNHNY, CDR2 SVGAGI (reference sequence). The CDR3 loop spans 17 amino acids. V was pared by 7 bases and J by 4 bases, with 18 bases of the junction left unmatched. CDR3 amino acids: CASTPSWDRARVTEAFF. The CDR3, as DNA: TGTGCCAGCACTCCATCTTGGGACAGAGCTAGAGTCACTGAAGCTTTCTTT.

The chain is built from TRBV11-2 and TRBJ2-5, with 7 bases fitting TRBD1. V dropped 5 bases and J dropped 4; count of bases not matched to a gene: 7. CDR3 length: 14 residues. The germline V gene encodes CDR1 SGHAT and CDR2 FQNNGV. The CDR3 DNA reads as TGTGCCAGCAGCCCAGGGGCAGGGGGAGAGACCCAGTACTTC. It encodes CASSPGAGGETQYF.

V and J are TRBV2 and TRBJ1-1; D possibly corresponds to TRBD1 (6 bases). The germline CDR1 and CDR2 sequences are SNHLY and FYNNEI. The CDR3 runs 13 residues. Trimming removed 6 bases from V and 5 bases from J, with 13 bases in between. CDR3 coding DNA: TGTGCCAGCAGCCCAGGACAGTTGACTGAAGCTTTCTTT. It is translated as CASSPGQLTEAFF. The variable domain in full, completed from reference TRBV2 and TRBJ1-1, reads EPEVTQTPSHQVTQMGQEVILRCVPISNHLYFYWYRQILGQKVEFLVSFYNNEISEKSEIFDDQFSVERPDGSNFTLKIRSTKLEDSAMYFCASSPGQLTEAFFGQGTRLTVV.

The chain has TRBV4-2 and TRBJ1-5, with D tentatively TRBD1 (5 bases). CDR1 is LGHNA, CDR2 YNFKEQ, per germline. The CDR3 runs to 14 residues. Trimming left V 3 bases short and J 7 bases short, with 13 bases between. The DNA of the CDR3 is TGTGCCAGCAGCCAGCCAGGGTCACGCCAGCCCCAGCATTTT. Residues: CASSQPGSRQPQHF.

The chain has TRBV19 and TRBJ1-6; D is possibly TRBD1 (5 bases). CDR3 length: 12 amino acids. CDR1 is LNHDA and CDR2 is SQIVND in the germline V gene (reference sequence). Deletions cut 5 bases from V and 10 bases from J, with 9 bases between. CDR3: CASSAWGSPLHF. CDR3 bases: TGTGCCAGTAGTGCATGGGGGTCACCCCTCCACTTT.

The rearrangement links TRBV12-3 or TRBV12-4 to TRBJ2-7; D call uncertain. The CDR3 consists of 11 residues. V gave up 8 bases and J gave up 4 bases, with 9 bases separating them. CDR3 in amino acids: CASSWEYEQYF. Written as DNA, the CDR3 is TGTGCCAGCTCTTGGGAATACGAGCAGTACTTC.

V and J are TRBV7-9 and TRBJ2-7; D gene ambiguous. Germline V gene sequence: CDR1 SEHNR, CDR2 FQNEAQ (reference sequence). The CDR3 totals 14 residues. Trimming cost V 1 base and J 1 base, with 8 bases left between them. The CDR3 here is CASSLDGGSYEQYF. In DNA form, the CDR3 reads TGTGCCAGCAGCTTAGACGGCGGTTCCTACGAGCAGTACTTC.

The chain carries TRBV19 and TRBJ2-3, with TRBD1 as a possible D gene (5 bases). The CDR3 spans 13 residues. The germline CDR1 and CDR2 sequences are LNHDA and SQIVND (reference sequence). The V gene lost 4 bases and the J gene lost 7 bases, with 12 bases spanning the gap. The CDR3 spells CASSSDSSYTQYF. The CDR3 nucleotides are TGTGCCAGTAGTAGCGACAGCTCGTATACGCAGTATTTT. The whole variable domain, filled in from reference TRBV19 and TRBJ2-3, reads DGGITQSPKYLFRKEGQNVTLSCEQNLNHDAMYWYRQDPGQGLRLIYYSQIVNDFQKGDIAEGYSVSREKKESFPLTVTSAQKNPTAFYLCASSSDSSYTQYFGPGTRLTVL.

The chain links TRBV19 to TRBJ1-5; D unclear. V was cut by 3 bases and J by 1 base, with 10 bases left in between. The CDR3 extends over 15 amino acids. The germline V gene has CDR1 LNHDA and CDR2 SQIVND (reference sequence). CDR3 DNA: TGTGCCAGTAGTATCGGAACGGAAAGCAATCAGCCCCAGCATTTT. This encodes CASSIGTESNQPQHF.

The chain joins TRBV9 to TRBJ2-6; D is perhaps TRBD1 (5 bases). This CDR3 is 15 amino acids long. Trimming removed 4 bases at V and 4 bases at J, with 12 bases between. Germline CDR1 SGDLS, CDR2 YYNGEE. The CDR3 loop is CASSSQGTGANVLTF. The CDR3 region has the DNA TGTGCCAGCAGCTCGCAGGGTACCGGGGCCAACGTCCTGACTTTC. Full variable domain (rest looked up from reference TRBV9 and TRBJ2-6): DSGVTQTPKHLITATGQRVTLRCSPRSGDLSVYWYQQSLDQGLQFLIQYYNGEERAKGNILERFSAQQFPDLHSELNLSSLELGDSALYFCASSSQGTGANVLTFGAGSRLTVL.

This clone was observed a few times. V gene TRBV10-1 combines with J gene TRBJ1-5; D gene uncertain. The CDR3 consists of 10 residues. CDR1 WNHNN and CDR2 SYGVQD come from the germline V gene (reference sequence). The V end was cut by 2 bases, the J end by 7 bases, with 0 bases between. The CDR3 here is CASSEQPQHF. CDR3 in DNA: TGCGCCAGCAGTGAGCAGCCCCAGCATTTT.